This section outlines one T cell receptor beta chain sequence together with its context. Its matching antigen is unknown. These data belong to a study of a mutant IDH1 vaccine in newly diagnosed glioma. Germline loops: CDR1 SNHLY, CDR2 FYNNEI. The CDR3 runs to 16 residues. V was clipped by 2 bases and J by 0 bases; unmatched bases: 4. Libraries were prepared by immunoSEQ multiplex PCR; TCRdb keeps only in-frame clonotypes and omits some of them. The data contain about 32,000 clones, roughly 80% of them seen just once; the ten biggest clones take up about 10%. The sample's time point: week 35, safety follow-up. Alongside topical imiquimod, each dose of vaccine comprised 300 ug of mutant IDH1 20-mer peptide. Newly diagnosed WHO grade 3 or 4 IDH1-mutant, ATRX-lost astrocytomas were identified in the donors.

The origin of this receptor is a woman aged 40-49 years with glioma. The chain couples TRBV2 to TRBJ2-3, with 8 bases fitting TRBD2. The sample consisted of PBMCs, taken from a glioma patient whose treatment included an IDH1 peptide vaccine. CDR3 protein: CASSETAGASTDTQYF. The CDR3 bases are TGTGCCAGCAGTGAAACAGCGGGGGCTAGCACAGATACGCAGTATTTT.